A single sample gave rise to the 23 T cell receptor beta chains below, sequenced in a study of shared clonotypes between healthy human individuals. Measured with immunoSEQ multiplex PCR; TCRdb has only the in-frame clones, and not every one. Seen here are 2 million to 2.5 million clones, approximately 94% observed once, and the top ten hold 0.9% to 1.4%. Naive CD8 cells were CD45RO-negative, positively selected for CCR7, excluding terminally differentiated effector memory CD45RA+ cells. The sequenced material came from naive CD8+ T cells sorted from blood. These receptors all stem from a man younger than 35 in good health.

This clone appeared once. Other nucleotide sequences in the sample specify the same CDR3. CDR3 sequence reads: CASSYSTWDTQYF. Here the CDR3 DNA reads TGTGCCAGCAGTTACTCTACATGGGATACGCAGTATTTT. The chain recombines TRBV6-5 with TRBJ2-3; D call uncertain. The CDR3 has 13 residues. Trimming shortened V by 0 bases and J by 6 bases, and 7 bases separated the two germline ends. From germline, CDR1 is MNHEY and CDR2 SVGAGI.

This chain connects TRBV6-1 to TRBJ1-1; no clear D gene. The CDR3 covers 14 residues. The germline CDR1 and CDR2 sequences are MNHNS and SASEGT. The germline V and J ends were trimmed by 2 bases and 10 bases, with 17 bases remaining between them. CDR3 region: CASSEKGGKGPAFF. For the CDR3, the DNA is TGTGCCAGCAGTGAAAAGGGTGGTAAGGGCCCAGCTTTCTTT.

The rearrangement joins TRBV6-1 to TRBJ1-3; no reliable D call. CDR3 length: 17 amino acids. Germline CDR1 MNHNS, CDR2 SASEGT. The V and J ends lost 1 base and 0 bases respectively, with 13 bases between them. The CDR3 nucleotides read TGTGCCAGCAGTGAAGACGTGGTCTTGAGCTCTGGAAACACCATATATTTT. Its translation: CASSEDVVLSSGNTIYF.

In its sample, this clone was seen once. The chain joins TRBV10-3 to TRBJ2-3; D gene ambiguous. Germline CDR1 is ENHRY and CDR2 is SYGVKD. Trimming stripped 2 bases from V and 2 bases from J, with 5 bases between. CDR3 length: 13 residues. The CDR3 loop is CAISEGYTDTQYF. CDR3 DNA sequence: TGTGCCATCAGTGAGGGGTACACAGATACGCAGTATTTT.

The V call is TRBV5-6, the J call TRBJ1-1; D might be TRBD1 (6 bases). This CDR3 has 14 residues. Between the trimmed V and J ends, which lost 4 bases and 1 base, there was a span of 11 bases. Germline CDR1 is SGHDT and CDR2 is YYEEEE. CDR3 sequence reads: CASSRRGENTEAFF. The CDR3 DNA follows: TGTGCCAGCAGCCGGAGGGGGGAGAACACTGAAGCTTTCTTT.

This clone was seen only once. The gene calls are TRBV13 and TRBJ2-3; no clear D gene. Per the germline V gene, CDR1 is PRHDT and CDR2 is FYEKMQ (reference sequence). The ends were cut back, 1 base at V and 2 bases at J, with 7 bases in the middle. The CDR3 totals 14 residues. For the CDR3, the DNA is TGTGCCAGCAGCTTAGCCCCCGACACAGATACGCAGTATTTT. Its translation is CASSLAPDTDTQYF.

This clone has just a few counts. The CDR3 coding sequence is TGTGCCATCAGTGGGGAAAAAAGGGACAGGGGTGAGCAGTTCTTC. As protein: CAISGEKRDRGEQFF. The chain uses TRBV10-3 and TRBJ2-1; 10 positions match TRBD1. The CDR3 has 15 amino acids. The germline CDR1 and CDR2 sequences are ENHRY and SYGVKD. V trimming: 4 bases; J trimming: 9 bases; junction bases outside the gene matches: 9.

The J gene is TRBJ2-3, the V gene TRBV29-1; 7 bases line up with TRBD2. V was clipped by 7 bases and J by 1 base; unmatched bases: 8. The CDR3 totals 14 residues. The germline CDR1 and CDR2 sequences are SQVTM and ANQGSEA. CDR3 amino acids: CSAGRDVGTDTQYF. For the CDR3, the DNA is TGCAGCGCGGGGAGGGACGTCGGCACAGATACGCAGTATTTT.

The CDR3 DNA follows: TGCGCCAGCAGCCAAGAGGGCGGGCTAGCGGGGTTCACAGATACGCAGTATTTT. Encoded protein: CASSQEGGLAGFTDTQYF. V and J are TRBV4-3 and TRBJ2-3; 9 bases fit TRBD2. The ends lost 0 bases at V and 2 bases at J; junction bases unmatched: 9. Germline CDR1 and CDR2: LGHNA and YSLEER. CDR3 length: 18 residues.

V gene TRBV7-2 combines with J gene TRBJ2-7, with 9 bases identical to TRBD1. The germline V gene has CDR1 SGHTA and CDR2 FQGNSA. V lost 3 bases to trimming and J lost 3 bases; unmatched junction nucleotides: 6. The CDR3 is made up of 15 amino acids. In DNA, the CDR3 is TGTGCCAGCAGCTTCCACAGGGGGCTTAGCTACGAGCAGTACTTC. Amino acids: CASSFHRGLSYEQYF.

The chain uses TRBV5-4 and TRBJ2-1; 7 bases are a match to TRBD2. From germline, CDR1 is SGHNT and CDR2 YYREEE (reference sequence). CDR3 length: 15 residues. V was pared by 2 bases and J by 7 bases, with 9 bases of the junction left unmatched. The CDR3 reads CASSLGRAPANEQFF. CDR3 in DNA: TGTGCCAGCAGCTTAGGGAGGGCCCCGGCGAATGAGCAGTTCTTC.

The gene calls are TRBV30 and TRBJ1-5; D is uncertain. Germline assignment: CDR1 GTSNPN and CDR2 SVGIG (reference sequence). This CDR3 is built from 13 residues. V lost 3 bases, J lost 0 bases, and 6 bases lay in between. The DNA for the CDR3 is TGTGCCTGGAGCGCTTTTAGCAATCAGCCCCAGCATTTT. Protein: CAWSAFSNQPQHF.

This sequence joins TRBV7-9 and TRBJ2-3, with D unresolved. The CDR3 consists of 12 residues. Germline V gene lookup returns CDR1 SEHNR and CDR2 FQNEAQ (reference sequence). V shed 5 bases and J shed 5 bases, with 8 bases lying between them. The CDR3 protein is CASSQLQDTQYF. Written as DNA, the CDR3 is TGTGCCAGCAGCCAACTCCAAGATACGCAGTATTTT.

The chain joins TRBV6-6 to TRBJ2-7, with no clear D. The CDR3 contains 15 residues. Trimming removed 4 bases from V and 5 bases from J, with 18 bases in between. CDR1 is MNHNY, CDR2 SVGAGI, per germline (reference sequence). CDR3 residues: CASSSSPLDLHEQYF. In DNA, the CDR3 is TGTGCCAGCAGTTCCTCCCCCCTCGACTTACACGAGCAGTACTTC.

The chain is built from TRBV19 and TRBJ1-2, with D possibly TRBD1 on 5 matching bases. Germline V lookup: CDR1 LNHDA, CDR2 SQIVND (reference sequence). V was cut by 7 bases and J by 2 bases, with 14 bases left in between. This CDR3 region has 14 residues. The CDR3 DNA reads TGTGCCAGTATAGGTGAGACAGCAAACTATGGCTACACCTTC. Amino acids: CASIGETANYGYTF.

The chain recombines TRBV30 with TRBJ2-7, with a possible D match to TRBD2 (8 bases). This CDR3 has 20 amino acids. Trimming cost V 0 bases and J 5 bases, with 32 bases left between them. Looked up from germline, CDR1 is GTSNPN and CDR2 is SVGIG (reference sequence). The CDR3 nucleotides are TGTGCCTGGAGTGTAGGAAGGGGGCCGAGACTAGCGTGGAGTTTGGACGAGCAGTACTTC. It yields the protein CAWSVGRGPRLAWSLDEQYF.

The chain has TRBV2 and TRBJ2-2, with D perhaps matching TRBD1 or TRBD2 (5 bases each). V was cut by 8 bases and J by 0 bases, with 13 bases left in between. The length of the CDR3 is 15 residues. CDR1 and CDR2 from the germline V gene are SNHLY and FYNNEI. CDR3 residues: CASSVGGANTGELFF. The CDR3 DNA is TGTGCCAGCTCTGTTGGGGGAGCGAACACCGGGGAGCTGTTTTTT. Full variable domain (missing parts from reference TRBV2 and TRBJ2-2): EPEVTQTPSHQVTQMGQEVILRCVPISNHLYFYWYRQILGQKVEFLVSFYNNEISEKSEIFDDQFSVERPDGSNFTLKIRSTKLEDSAMYFCASSVGGANTGELFFGEGSRLTVL.

The CDR3 here is CASSQSAGGPLSYEQYF. In nucleotides, the CDR3 is TGCGCCAGCAGCCAATCAGCGGGAGGGCCTCTCTCCTACGAGCAGTACTTC. This rearrangement joins TRBV4-3 to TRBJ2-7; 10 bases fit TRBD2. Germline CDR1 LGHNA, CDR2 YSLEER. The CDR3 length is 17 residues. After removal of 2 bases from V and 0 bases from J, the junction contained 7 bases not matched to a gene.

This rearrangement joins TRBV29-1 to TRBJ2-7; a weak D match, TRBD1 (5 bases). Between the trimmed V and J ends, which lost 6 bases and 2 bases, there was a span of 14 bases. Germline CDR1 is SQVTM and CDR2 is ANQGSEA. This CDR3 is 13 amino acids long. CDR3 sequence (DNA): TGCAGCGTGATAGAAGGGGTCACCTACGAGCAGTACTTC. Translated, it gives CSVIEGVTYEQYF.

Concerning this clone itself: The identical CDR3 is also encoded by other nucleotide sequences in the sample. The chain recombines TRBV7-9 with TRBJ2-7; D is undetermined. The CDR3 is 13 residues long. Between the trimmed V and J ends, which lost 0 bases and 1 base, there was a span of 4 bases. Germline CDR1 reads SEHNR; CDR2 reads FQNEAQ (reference sequence). Here the CDR3 reads CASSLAMSYEQYF. CDR3 nucleotide sequence: TGTGCCAGCAGCTTAGCTATGTCCTACGAGCAGTACTTC.

The chain links TRBV7-8 to TRBJ2-1; D uncertain. The CDR3 is 15 residues long. The germline CDR1 and CDR2 sequences are SGHVS and FQNEAQ. V lost 0 bases and J 3 bases, leaving 9 bases between the germline ends. The chain's CDR3 is CASSLAWGYYNEQFF. For the CDR3, the DNA is TGTGCCAGCAGCTTAGCTTGGGGATACTACAATGAGCAGTTCTTC.

On this clone: This same CDR3 is encoded by further DNA sequences in the sample. The genes are TRBV19 and TRBJ2-7, with no clear D. This CDR3 comprises 13 residues. The V end lost 0 bases, the J end lost 4 bases, and 7 bases lay between the germline ends. CDR1 is LNHDA, CDR2 SQIVND, per germline (reference sequence). The CDR3 DNA reads as TGTGCCAGTAGTATAGACAGAGCTTACGAGCAGTACTTC. Translating gives CASSIDRAYEQYF.

This clone was seen just once. This sequence joins TRBV6-5 and TRBJ2-7, with D hard to call. V was trimmed by 2 bases and J by 3 bases, leaving 14 bases between them. The length of the CDR3 is 15 residues. Germline loops: CDR1 MNHEY, CDR2 SVGAGI. CDR3 sequence: CASSYEAESGYEQYF. The CDR3 region has the DNA TGTGCCAGCAGTTACGAGGCTGAGAGTGGCTACGAGCAGTACTTC.